A single sample is the source of the 16 T cell receptor beta chains below, sequenced in a study of blood T cell repertoires in COVID-19. Profiled with immunoSEQ multiplex PCR; TCRdb holds only in-frame clones, not every one. Of some 200,000 clones listed, under 90% are singletons. The sequencing sample was made of peripheral blood. The receptors were sampled from a woman at least 80 years old with active or convalescent COVID-19.

The genes are TRBV6-2 or TRBV6-3 and TRBJ2-7; a weak D match, TRBD2 (6 bases). Germline V gene sequence: CDR1 MNHEY, CDR2 SVGEGT. The CDR3 length is 14 residues. Trimming removed 2 bases from V and 6 bases from J, with 14 bases in between. The CDR3 nucleotides read TGTGCCAGCAGTTACCTCCTAATGGAGGGCGAGCAGTACTTC. It specifies CASSYLLMEGEQYF.

This clone was seen a single time. This chain links TRBV2 with TRBJ2-3; no reliable D call. Deletions cut 6 bases from V and 4 bases from J, with 8 bases between. The germline V gene has CDR1 SNHLY and CDR2 FYNNEI. The length of the CDR3 is 12 residues. For the CDR3, the DNA is TGTGCCAGCAGCCCGGTGTCAGATACGCAGTATTTT. Translating gives CASSPVSDTQYF.

This clone was seen only once. This chain uses TRBV11-2 with TRBJ1-2; TRBD1 aligns across 7 bases. This CDR3 region has 12 residues. J lost 8 bases, V lost 5 bases, and 5 bases had no gene match. Germline V lookup: CDR1 SGHAT, CDR2 FQNNGV. CDR3 amino acids: CASSLQGLGYTF. The CDR3 DNA follows: TGTGCCAGCAGCCTACAGGGGTTAGGCTACACCTTC.

The rearrangement links TRBV5-6 to TRBJ1-3; 11 bases are a match to TRBD1. The ends lost 1 base at V and 9 bases at J; junction bases unmatched: 3. The length of the CDR3 is 14 residues. Germline assignment: CDR1 SGHDT and CDR2 YYEEEE. CDR3 sequence reads: CASSLMDRGPTIYF. In nucleotides, the CDR3 is TGTGCCAGCAGCTTGATGGACAGGGGGCCCACCATATATTTT.

The CDR3: CASRLAPGELFF. The CDR3 DNA follows: TGTGCCAGCAGACTAGCGCCCGGGGAGCTGTTTTTT. The chain has TRBV3-1 (or the pseudogene TRBV3-2) and TRBJ2-2; 7 bases align to TRBD2. The trim removed 6 bases at V and 6 bases at J, leaving 1 base unmatched. CDR1 and CDR2 (germline): LGHDT, YNNKEL (reference sequence). The CDR3 length is 12 residues.

J is TRBJ2-3 and V is TRBV9; possible D gene TRBD2, 5 bases. The CDR3 covers 16 residues. The V end was cut by 0 bases, the J end by 1 base, with 12 bases between. From germline, CDR1 is SGDLS and CDR2 YYNGEE. CDR3: CASSVVRVGGTDTQYF. In nucleotides, the CDR3 is TGTGCCAGCAGCGTAGTGAGGGTCGGGGGCACAGATACGCAGTATTTT.

This clone was counted a few times. The J gene is TRBJ2-1, the V gene TRBV7-2, with D possibly TRBD1 on 5 matching bases. Germline V gene lookup returns CDR1 SGHTA and CDR2 FQGNSA. The CDR3 extends over 17 amino acids. V was clipped by 2 bases and J by 5 bases, with 19 bases between them. CDR3 in amino acids: CASSLRSGSPGNNEQFF. The CDR3 DNA follows: TGTGCCAGCAGCTTACGATCCGGGTCTCCAGGGAACAATGAGCAGTTCTTC.

This clone was observed a few times. The J gene is TRBJ2-3, the V gene TRBV5-6, with TRBD2 identical over 7 bases. The CDR3 runs to 13 residues. V lost 2 bases and J lost 4; bases outside the gene matches: 1. The germline V gene has CDR1 SGHDT and CDR2 YYEEEE. Written as DNA, the CDR3 is TGTGCCAGCAGCTTTGGGGGGGCAGATACGCAGTATTTT. This sequence encodes CASSFGGADTQYF.

The genes are TRBV7-2 and TRBJ2-3; TRBD2 agrees at 9 bases. The CDR3 runs to 15 residues. Unmatched junction bases numbered 5, after V lost 5 bases and J lost 2 bases. CDR1 is SGHTA and CDR2 is FQGNSA in the germline V gene. CDR3 in DNA: TGTGCCAGCAGCCTTAGCGGGGGCCCCACAGATACGCAGTATTTT. It translates to CASSLSGGPTDTQYF.

The chain uses TRBV5-4 and TRBJ2-1; TRBD2 agrees at 16 bases. This CDR3 has 19 amino acids. Per the germline V gene, CDR1 is SGHNT and CDR2 is YYREEE (reference sequence). V dropped 4 bases and J dropped 0; count of bases not matched to a gene: 7. The CDR3 nucleotides are TGTGCCAGCAGCCTGGGGGGACTAGCGGGAGGGTCCTCCTACAATGAGCAGTTCTTC. It codes for CASSLGGLAGGSSYNEQFF.

The chain joins TRBV4-3 to TRBJ2-3, with no clear D. Germline lookup yields CDR1 LGHNA and CDR2 YSLEER. The ends were cut back, 0 bases at V and 2 bases at J, with 12 bases in the middle. CDR3 length equals 16 residues. CDR3 nucleotides: TGCGCCAGCAGCCAAGATCTTACAGTACCCACAGATACGCAGTATTTT. Residues: CASSQDLTVPTDTQYF.

This clone was detected many times. The genes are TRBV7-9 and TRBJ1-6; possibly TRBD1 for D (6 bases). CDR3 length: 15 amino acids. Trimming took 6 bases from V and 10 from J, leaving 19 bases between them. Germline-derived CDR1 and CDR2 are SEHNR and FQNEAQ (reference sequence). CDR3: CASSYGTLGDSPLHF. In DNA form, the CDR3 reads TGTGCCAGCAGTTACGGGACACTCGGCGACTCACCCCTCCACTTT.

The rearrangement links TRBV6-5 to TRBJ1-2; D ambiguous. CDR1 and CDR2 from the germline V gene are MNHEY and SVGAGI. The CDR3 has 13 amino acids. V lost 7 bases and J 1 base, leaving 10 bases between the germline ends. The CDR3 sequence: CASTPEGNYGYTF. DNA of the CDR3: TGTGCCAGCACCCCGGAGGGTAACTATGGCTACACCTTC.

This clone was picked up one time. V gene TRBV6-5 combines with J gene TRBJ2-1; 8 bases map to TRBD2. V shed 6 bases, J shed 4 bases, and the junction held 5 bases outside the gene matches. The CDR3 is made up of 14 amino acids. CDR1 MNHEY and CDR2 SVGAGI come from the germline V gene. The CDR3 is CASSRGGAYNEQFF. The CDR3 DNA reads TGTGCCAGCAGCCGGGGGGGGGCTTACAATGAGCAGTTCTTC.

The chain carries TRBV6-5 and TRBJ2-7, with TRBD2 matching over 7 bases. Germline CDR1 MNHEY, CDR2 SVGAGI. After removal of 7 bases from V and 9 bases from J, the junction contained 15 bases not matched to a gene. CDR3 length equals 14 residues. The chain's CDR3 is CASITGASREAQYF. Here the CDR3 DNA reads TGTGCCAGCATCACTGGGGCTAGTCGGGAGGCGCAGTACTTC.

The rearrangement links TRBV28 to TRBJ2-3, with D possibly being TRBD2 (5 bases). Germline CDR1 is MDHEN and CDR2 is SYDVKM. The CDR3 is made up of 12 amino acids. V lost 5 bases, J lost 7 bases, and 10 bases lay in between. Here the CDR3 DNA reads TGTGCCAGCAGTCTTCAGCGGAATACGCAGTATTTT. It codes for CASSLQRNTQYF.